Each of the 8 T cell receptor beta chains below was sequenced from the same sample in a study of shared clonotypes between healthy human individuals. Clones were sequenced by immunoSEQ multiplex PCR, and TCRdb holds only the in-frame ones, with some missing. Among roughly 2.4 million clones listed, approximately 96% were seen once. The sequencing input was naive CD4+ T cells sorted from blood. As for subset: CD45RA+ positively selected. These TCRs come from a young man in good health.

Concerning this clone: At one end, the junction sequence differs from germline, possibly due to a read error. V is TRBV30 and J is TRBJ2-1; 8 positions agree with TRBD2. The CDR3 runs 14 residues. Germline V gene lookup returns CDR1 GTSNPN and CDR2 SVGIG (reference sequence). CDR3 bases: TGTGCCTGGAGTGAGCGGGGGCGATACATTGAGCAGTTCTTC. This codes for CAWSERGRYIEQFF.

This clone was seen once. This chain links TRBV5-1 with TRBJ2-3; 7 bases line up with TRBD1. V lost 7 bases, J lost 4 bases, and 12 bases stayed unmatched. The CDR3 has 15 residues. Germline CDR1 is SGHRS and CDR2 is YFSETQ. In DNA form, the CDR3 reads TGCGCCAGCTGCCCCCGTGTAGGGGGCGCAGATACGCAGTATTTT. This translates into CASCPRVGGADTQYF.

The chain uses TRBV13 and TRBJ1-2, with no clear D. In germline, CDR1 is PRHDT, CDR2 FYEKMQ (reference sequence). Trimming shortened V by 2 bases and J by 0 bases, and 7 bases separated the two germline ends. The CDR3 totals 14 residues. The CDR3 protein is CASSLSAANYGYTF. In DNA, the CDR3 is TGTGCCAGCAGCTTATCAGCAGCTAACTATGGCTACACCTTC.

The V call is TRBV27, the J call TRBJ1-6; the D is unclear. Looked up from germline, CDR1 is MNHEY and CDR2 is SMNVEV (reference sequence). The CDR3 extends over 14 amino acids. Trimming pared 6 bases from V and 0 bases from J, leaving 6 bases between. The CDR3 bases are TGTGCCAGCAGACCGAGCTCCTATAATTCACCCCTCCACTTT. The encoded protein is CASRPSSYNSPLHF.

J is TRBJ1-4 and V is TRBV2; TRBD1 matches at 9 bases. CDR1 is SNHLY and CDR2 is FYNNEI in the germline V gene. This CDR3 has 15 amino acids. With V trimmed by 4 bases and J by 7 bases, 7 bases remained unmatched. In DNA form, the CDR3 reads TGTGCCAGCAGTGCCCCCACAGGGGGCATTGAAAAACTGTTTTTT. This gives the protein CASSAPTGGIEKLFF.

CDR3 protein: CAISGGENTEAFF. The CDR3 region has the DNA TGTGCCATCAGTGGGGGGGAGAACACTGAAGCTTTCTTT. The chain couples TRBV10-3 to TRBJ1-1; the D gene is possibly TRBD1 (5 bases). The V gene lost 4 bases and the J gene lost 1 base, with 7 bases spanning the gap. The CDR3 is 13 residues long. Germline assignment: CDR1 ENHRY and CDR2 SYGVKD.

V usage is TRBV7-9 and J usage is TRBJ2-5; D possibly corresponds to TRBD2 (6 bases). Germline V CDR1 and CDR2: SEHNR, FQNEAQ (reference sequence). Trimming shortened V by 6 bases and J by 5 bases, and 19 bases separated the two germline ends. The CDR3 sequence is 15 residues long. The CDR3 nucleotides read TGTGCCAGCAGTCGAACCTGGAGGGAGGTGGAGACCCAGTACTTC. Protein product: CASSRTWREVETQYF.

The genes are TRBV4-1 and TRBJ2-2; perhaps TRBD2 as D (6 bases). The germline V and J ends were trimmed by 5 bases and 3 bases, with 13 bases remaining between them. Germline loops: CDR1 MGHRA, CDR2 YSYEKL. The CDR3 is 15 amino acids. In DNA form, the CDR3 reads TGCGCCAGCAGCTCTACGGGACTTTACACCGGGGAGCTGTTTTTT. Amino acids: CASSSTGLYTGELFF.